The 4 T cell receptor beta chains listed next were all sequenced from one sample in a study of blood T cell repertoires in COVID-19. Profiling relied on immunoSEQ multiplex PCR, and the TCRdb table lists in-frame clones only, not all of them. Here the sample spans under 250,000 clones, roughly 89% being singletons. Input material: PBMCs or T cells enriched from blood (not recorded which). These receptor sequences come from a woman aged 25 to 45 with acute COVID-19.

The V and J genes are TRBV4-1 and TRBJ1-2; possible D gene TRBD1, 5 bases. Germline V gene lookup returns CDR1 MGHRA and CDR2 YSYEKL. Trimming removed 2 bases at V and 2 bases at J, with 15 bases between. The CDR3 has 16 amino acids. The CDR3 protein is CASSQPFQAGNYGYTF. In DNA, the CDR3 is TGCGCCAGCAGCCAACCCTTTCAAGCAGGGAACTATGGCTACACCTTC.

This clone was seen only a few times. The V call is TRBV12-3 or TRBV12-4, the J call TRBJ1-5; unclear D gene. Trimming pared 5 bases from V and 6 bases from J, leaving 8 bases between. The CDR3 consists of 12 residues. The CDR3 here is CASSLNGQPQHF. The CDR3 DNA follows: TGTGCCAGCAGTCTTAACGGTCAGCCCCAGCATTTT.

The genes are TRBV28 and TRBJ1-2; D is ambiguous. The CDR3 covers 15 residues. Trimming left V 5 bases short and J 6 bases short, with 19 bases between. Germline CDR1 reads MDHEN; CDR2 reads SYDVKM. CDR3 protein: CASSTNTEATNGYTF. The CDR3 nucleotides are TGTGCCAGCAGTACTAATACCGAGGCGACTAATGGCTACACCTTC.

The rearrangement links TRBV7-2 to TRBJ2-3; TRBD2 might be the D (5 bases). The CDR3 extends over 15 amino acids. V lost 2 bases, J lost 2 bases, and 11 bases lay in between. CDR1 and CDR2 from the germline V gene are SGHTA and FQGNSA. The CDR3 protein is CASSLQDGLTDTQYF. In DNA form, the CDR3 reads TGTGCCAGCAGCTTACAGGACGGACTCACAGATACGCAGTATTTT.